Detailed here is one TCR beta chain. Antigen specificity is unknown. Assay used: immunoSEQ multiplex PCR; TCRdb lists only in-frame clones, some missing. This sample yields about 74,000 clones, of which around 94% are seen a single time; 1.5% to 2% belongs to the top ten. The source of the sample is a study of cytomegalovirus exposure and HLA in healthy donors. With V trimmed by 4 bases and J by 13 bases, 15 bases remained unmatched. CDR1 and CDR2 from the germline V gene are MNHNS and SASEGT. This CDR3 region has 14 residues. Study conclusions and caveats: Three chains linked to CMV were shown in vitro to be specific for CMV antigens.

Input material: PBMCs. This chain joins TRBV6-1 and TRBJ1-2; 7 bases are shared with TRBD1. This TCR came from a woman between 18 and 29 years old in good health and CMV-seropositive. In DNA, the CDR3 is TGTGCCAGCAGTGCCCGACAGGGTTCCTTAGGTGGCACCTTC. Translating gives CASSARQGSLGGTF.